This T cell receptor beta chain was recovered during a study of brain metastases from non-small cell lung cancer (dated by TCRdb to the late 2010s). In terms of the full investigation: In non-small-cell lung cancer patients, the researchers characterized the immune microenvironment of brain metastases and primary tumors that had been resected as matched pairs.

Here is what the overall study found, with its caveats: Compared with the matched primary tumors, T-cell clones appeared to be expanded in just under 65% of brain metastases. Paired brain metastases and primary tumors largely shared TCR repertoires, although T-cell densities in the metastases were sparse. T-cell infiltration was lower in brain metastases than in primary tumors (P < 0.001).

There are 15 amino acids in the CDR3, from cysteine to phenylalanine inclusive. Left in the record is the CDR3 DNA by itself, 45 bases read in frame from the first base. Library preparation used the immunoSEQ multiplex PCR assay. Alongside a 770-gene immune expression panel, the team sequenced the T-cell receptor beta chain repertoire. Drawn from immuneACCESS, this table holds only the in-frame rearrangements with V and J called that TCRdb kept. Clones are partly lost; checked studies trace under half to an unresolved V gene and leave the rest unexplained. The sample table holds under 6,000 clones, of which approximately 90% were seen once. 10% to 15% of the sample belongs to the ten largest clones. As concerns this clone: What antigen it recognizes has not been identified. There are no base qualities to consult, and no much larger clone falls within one base.

The cohort was made up of around 39 patients with surgically resected non-small-cell lung cancer, each of whom had both a primary tumor specimen and a brain metastasis specimen. Tumor specimens were archival formalin-fixed, paraffin-embedded tissues. Sequences were obtained from tissue from a brain metastasis. The cell subset or site label for this specimen denotes: resected brain metastasis paired with primary lung tumor. The origin of this receptor is a donor at least 40 years old with non-small cell lung cancer. The chain couples TRBV21-1 to TRBJ1-1. TRBV21-1 is termed a pseudogene. The CDR3 protein is CASSKEVVANTEAFF. Here is the DNA: TGTGCCAGCAGCAAAGAAGTGGTTGCGAACACTGAAGCTTTCTTT.